This T cell receptor (beta chain) is from a study of graft-versus-host responses after intestinal transplantation. Background on the study: All recipients were transplanted with multivisceral, liver-intestinal, or isolated intestinal grafts. All recipients got anti-thymocyte globulin induction, then tacrolimus and steroids for roughly three years. Study-level points and caveats: The marrow of recipients harbored GvH clones, and ileum or blood showed some of them first. High graft-versus-host to host-versus-graft clonal ratios were found in allografts of patients who had graft-donor T cell macrochimerism.

Tissue from the graft was processed to free its intraepithelial and lamina propria lymphocytes. The CDR3 is made up of 20 amino acids. Losses at the gene ends were 1 base for V and 2 bases for J; bases not matched to a gene: 16. Germline values: CDR1 LGHNA, CDR2 YNFKEQ. Details on this clone: As yet, its antigen is unknown.

Method: immunoSEQ multiplex PCR; TCRdb's copy keeps in-frame clones and lacks some. The sample contains 15,000 or so clones, around 74% of which appear only once. The sequences come from ileum tissue, collected 14 days after transplant. V and J are TRBV4-2 and TRBJ2-1; 8 bases agree with TRBD2. The clonotype comes from a human patient who received an intestinal transplant, so some T cells may come from the graft donor. The CDR3, as DNA: TGTGCCAGCAGCCAAGGATTAACGAGCGGGAGAATCGGGCCCTACAATGAGCAGTTCTTC. This encodes CASSQGLTSGRIGPYNEQFF.